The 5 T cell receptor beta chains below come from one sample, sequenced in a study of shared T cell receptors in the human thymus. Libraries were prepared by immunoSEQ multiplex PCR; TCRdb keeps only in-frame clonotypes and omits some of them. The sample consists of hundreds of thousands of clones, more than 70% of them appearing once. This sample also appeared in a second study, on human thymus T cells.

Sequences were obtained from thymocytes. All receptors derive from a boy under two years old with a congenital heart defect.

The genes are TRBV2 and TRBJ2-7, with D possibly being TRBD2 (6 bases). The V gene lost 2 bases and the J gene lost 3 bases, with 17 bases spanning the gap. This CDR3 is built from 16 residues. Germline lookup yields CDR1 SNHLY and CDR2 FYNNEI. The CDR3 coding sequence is TGTGCCAGCAGTGAAAAGGGCGGGACGGAGAACTACGAGCAGTACTTC. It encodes CASSEKGGTENYEQYF.

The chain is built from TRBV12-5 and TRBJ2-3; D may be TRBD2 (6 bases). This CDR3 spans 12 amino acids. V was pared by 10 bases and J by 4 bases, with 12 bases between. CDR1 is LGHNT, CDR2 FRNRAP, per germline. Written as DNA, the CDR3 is TGTGCTATTGGGACTGCACCAGATACGCAGTATTTT. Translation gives CAIGTAPDTQYF.

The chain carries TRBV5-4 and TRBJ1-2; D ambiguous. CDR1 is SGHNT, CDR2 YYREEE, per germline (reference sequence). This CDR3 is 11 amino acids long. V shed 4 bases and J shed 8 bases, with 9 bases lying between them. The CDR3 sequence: CASSVGGGYTF. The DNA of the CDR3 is TGTGCCAGCAGCGTCGGAGGGGGCTACACCTTC.

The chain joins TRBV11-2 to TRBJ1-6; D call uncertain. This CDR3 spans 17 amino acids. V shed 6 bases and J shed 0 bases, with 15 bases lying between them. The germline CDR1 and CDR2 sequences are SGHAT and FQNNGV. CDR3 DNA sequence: TGTGCCAGCAGGCCCATCTCTAAGCGCTCCTATAATTCACCCCTCCACTTT. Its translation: CASRPISKRSYNSPLHF.

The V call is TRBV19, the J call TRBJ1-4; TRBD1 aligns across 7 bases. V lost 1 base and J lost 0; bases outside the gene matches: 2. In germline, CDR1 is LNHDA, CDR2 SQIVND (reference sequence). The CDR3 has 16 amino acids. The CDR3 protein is CASSIGTGTTNEKLFF. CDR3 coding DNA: TGTGCCAGTAGTATAGGGACAGGCACAACTAATGAAAAACTGTTTTTT.